Following are 3 T cell receptor beta chains from one sample sequenced in a study of T cells after yellow fever vaccination. TCRdb passed the 5' RACE reads through MiXCR, listing each CDR3 protein once. The repertoire holds about 340,000 distinct CDR3 sequences, with 8.7% as singletons. The material sequenced was PBMCs, taken on the day of the first yellow fever vaccination. These receptors were obtained from a man aged 18 to 30 who received the YFV17D yellow fever vaccine.

The genes are TRBV5-1 and TRBJ2-1; maybe TRBD1 (6 bases). The CDR3 consists of 15 residues. Germline loops: CDR1 SGHRS, CDR2 YFSETQ. Trimming cost V 1 base and J 6 bases, with 14 bases left between them. The CDR3 reads CASSLFPGDPNEQFF. The CDR3 coding sequence is TGCGCCAGCAGCTTGTTCCCAGGGGACCCCAATGAGCAGTTCTTC.

The chain is built from TRBV5-1 and TRBJ2-3, with a tentative D call TRBD1 (5 bases). With 2 bases removed from V and 5 bases from J, the gap between germline ends came to 9 bases. The V gene's germline CDR1 is SGHRS and CDR2 YFSETQ. The CDR3 is 13 residues long. The CDR3 DNA reads TGCGCCAGCAGCTTTGGCCAGGGAGATACGCAGTATTTT. Residues: CASSFGQGDTQYF.

This clonotype has ten or more counts. The genes are TRBV18 and TRBJ1-4; D possibly corresponds to TRBD1 (5 bases). The germline V gene encodes CDR1 KGHSH and CDR2 LQKENI. V was cut by 6 bases and J by 1 base, with 15 bases left in between. This CDR3 region has 16 residues. For the CDR3, the DNA is TGTGCCAGCTCCAAACGGGACGGAAGAACTAATGAAAAACTGTTTTTT. This gives the protein CASSKRDGRTNEKLFF.